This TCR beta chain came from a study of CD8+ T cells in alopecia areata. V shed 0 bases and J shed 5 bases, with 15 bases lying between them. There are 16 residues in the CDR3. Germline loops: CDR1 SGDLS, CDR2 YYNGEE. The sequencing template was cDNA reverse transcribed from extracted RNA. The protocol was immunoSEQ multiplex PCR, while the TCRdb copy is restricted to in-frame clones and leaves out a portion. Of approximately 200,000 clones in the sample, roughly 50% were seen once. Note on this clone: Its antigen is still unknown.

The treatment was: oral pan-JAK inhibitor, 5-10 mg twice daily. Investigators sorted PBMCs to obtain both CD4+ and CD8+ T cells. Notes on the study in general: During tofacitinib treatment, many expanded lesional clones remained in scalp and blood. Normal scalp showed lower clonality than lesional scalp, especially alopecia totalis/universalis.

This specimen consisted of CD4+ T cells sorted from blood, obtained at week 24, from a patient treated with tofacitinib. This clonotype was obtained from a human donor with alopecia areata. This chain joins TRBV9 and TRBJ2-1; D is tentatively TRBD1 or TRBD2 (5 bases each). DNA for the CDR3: TGTGCCAGCAGCGTAGCTGGGGGTCGGACGAACAATGAGCAGTTCTTC. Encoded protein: CASSVAGGRTNNEQFF.